A selection of T cell receptor beta chains follows, all from one sample in a study of T cells in Graves' hyperthyroidism and ophthalmopathy. TCRdb re-called the multiplex PCR reads with MiXCR, one entry per CDR3 protein. This table holds some 350,000 distinct CDR3 sequences, 15% to 18% found once. Material: blood. The receptors stem from a woman between 18 and 29 years old with Graves' hyperthyroidism that later progressed to Graves' ophthalmopathy. Both conserved end residues are part of each CDR3. The order of the fields is D gene, clone size, J gene, V gene, CDR3 protein, CDR3 DNA. The D gene is left open where the match is weak. The listing skips clone size in some rows; elsewhere it reads once, few, many or a size class.

d_gene: .; abundance: many; j_gene: TRBJ2-7; v_gene: TRBV27; CDR3aa: CASSLSATEIPHEQYF; CDR3nt: TGTGCCAGCAGTTTGTCCGCGACAGAAATCCCCCACGAGCAGTACTTC
d_gene: .; abundance: many; j_gene: TRBJ1-1; v_gene: TRBV5-5; CDR3aa: CASSWTVMNTEAFF; CDR3nt: TGTGCCAGCAGCTGGACAGTCATGAACACTGAAGCTTTCTTT
d_gene: .; abundance: many; j_gene: TRBJ2-1; v_gene: TRBV12-3/TRBV12-4; CDR3aa: CASTLGRAEISYNEQFF; CDR3nt: TGTGCCAGCACCTTAGGAAGAGCCGAAATCTCCTACAATGAGCAGTTCTTC
d_gene: TRBD1; abundance: .; j_gene: TRBJ2-2; v_gene: TRBV18; CDR3aa: CASSPSGTGGSGELFF; CDR3nt: TGTGCCAGCTCACCGTCCGGGACAGGGGGCTCCGGGGAGCTGTTTTTT
d_gene: .; abundance: .; j_gene: TRBJ2-7; v_gene: TRBV6-6; CDR3aa: CASSYSYEGSNEQYF; CDR3nt: TGTGCCAGCAGTTACTCGTATGAGGGTTCGAACGAGCAGTACTTC
d_gene: TRBD1; abundance: .; j_gene: TRBJ2-1; v_gene: TRBV9; CDR3aa: CASSVGERQGWQFF; CDR3nt: TGTGCCAGCAGCGTAGGCGAAAGACAGGGATGGCAGTTCTTC
d_gene: .; abundance: many; j_gene: TRBJ2-1; v_gene: TRBV3-1; CDR3aa: CASSQDPWESSYNEQFF; CDR3nt: TGTGCCAGCAGCCAAGATCCTTGGGAAAGCTCCTACAATGAGCAGTTCTTC
d_gene: .; abundance: .; j_gene: TRBJ2-7; v_gene: TRBV28; CDR3aa: CASSLRDGDEQYF; CDR3nt: TGTGCCAGCAGTTTACGGGATGGCGACGAGCAGTACTTC
d_gene: TRBD1; abundance: many; j_gene: TRBJ1-1; v_gene: TRBV12-3/TRBV12-4; CDR3aa: CASSLDRGGPNTEAFF; CDR3nt: TGTGCCAGCAGTTTGGACAGGGGGGGACCGAACACTGAAGCTTTCTTT
d_gene: .; abundance: many; j_gene: TRBJ1-2; v_gene: TRBV7-8; CDR3aa: CASSLASQAGGYTF; CDR3nt: TGTGCCAGCAGCTTAGCGAGTCAGGCAGGGGGCTACACCTTC
d_gene: .; abundance: many; j_gene: TRBJ1-5; v_gene: TRBV28; CDR3aa: CASSPSRGGGQPQHF; CDR3nt: TGTGCCAGCAGTCCGTCCAGGGGCGGAGGGCAGCCCCAGCATTTT
d_gene: TRBD1; abundance: once; j_gene: TRBJ2-2; v_gene: TRBV7-9; CDR3aa: CASSLGSTGAAGELFF; CDR3nt: TGTGCTAGCAGCTTGGGGTCAACAGGGGCCGCCGGGGAGCTGTTTTTT
d_gene: .; abundance: many; j_gene: TRBJ1-1; v_gene: TRBV6-2/TRBV6-3; CDR3aa: CASSYSKVPGLTEAFF; CDR3nt: TGTGCCAGCAGTTACTCGAAGGTACCGGGGTTGACTGAAGCTTTCTTT
d_gene: TRBD1; abundance: .; j_gene: TRBJ2-1; v_gene: TRBV2; CDR3aa: CASGSGGASYNEQFF; CDR3nt: TGTGCCAGCGGTTCAGGGGGCGCCTCCTACAATGAGCAGTTCTTC
d_gene: .; abundance: few; j_gene: TRBJ1-2; v_gene: TRBV28; CDR3aa: CASSFMGSGYTF; CDR3nt: TGTGCCAGCAGTTTTATGGGATCTGGCTACACCTTC
d_gene: TRBD2; abundance: many; j_gene: TRBJ2-7; v_gene: TRBV7-2; CDR3aa: CASTPRVAGVGEQYF; CDR3nt: TGTGCCAGCACCCCCCGGGTAGCGGGAGTGGGTGAGCAGTACTTC
d_gene: TRBD1; abundance: .; j_gene: TRBJ1-1; v_gene: TRBV4-1; CDR3aa: CASSQNDRGITEAFF; CDR3nt: TGCGCCAGCAGCCAAAACGACAGGGGCATAACTGAAGCTTTCTTT
d_gene: .; abundance: .; j_gene: TRBJ2-1; v_gene: TRBV6-2/TRBV6-3; CDR3aa: CASSLRGDGYNEQFF; CDR3nt: TGTGCCAGCAGTTTGCGGGGAGACGGGTACAATGAGCAGTTCTTC
d_gene: .; abundance: .; j_gene: TRBJ1-4; v_gene: TRBV5-1; CDR3aa: CASSFARSPTNEKLFF; CDR3nt: TGCGCCAGCAGCTTCGCCAGGAGCCCAACTAATGAAAAACTGTTTTTT
d_gene: TRBD2; abundance: many; j_gene: TRBJ2-3; v_gene: TRBV11-3; CDR3aa: CASSPVAGVGKADTQYF; CDR3nt: TGTGCCAGCAGCCCCGTAGCGGGAGTCGGGAAGGCAGATACGCAGTATTTT
d_gene: .; abundance: many; j_gene: TRBJ2-7; v_gene: TRBV6-1; CDR3aa: CASSSDYKQYF; CDR3nt: TGTGCCAGCAGTTCCGACTACAAGCAGTACTTC
d_gene: .; abundance: .; j_gene: TRBJ2-6; v_gene: TRBV4-3; CDR3aa: CASSQFGNPVHGANVLTF; CDR3nt: TGCGCCAGCAGCCAGTTTGGTAACCCAGTTCACGGGGCCAACGTCCTGACTTTC
d_gene: TRBD2; abundance: .; j_gene: TRBJ2-3; v_gene: TRBV12-3/TRBV12-4; CDR3aa: CASTETSPADTQYF; CDR3nt: TGTGCCAGCACCGAGACTAGCCCAGCAGATACGCAGTATTTT